The rows below give T cell receptor beta chains drawn from one sample of a study of shared clonotypes between healthy human individuals. The repertoire was sequenced with immunoSEQ multiplex PCR; TCRdb's copy has only in-frame clones and lacks some. This sample has about 110,000 clones, with less than 75% found just once. What was sequenced was memory CD8+ T cells sorted from blood. These receptors originate from a woman aged 30 to 39 in good health. Both conserved end residues are part of each CDR3. D genes are given only for firm matches. Only part of the rows carry a size: once, few, many, or a class if the clone is expanded.

TGTGCCAGCTCCGGGACAGAGAACACTGAAGCTTTCTTT,CASSGTENTEAFF,TRBD1,TRBV6-4,TRBJ1-1,.
TGTGCCAGCAGTGTCCCGTCCGCGGGAGGCCGCACCGGGGAGCTGTTTTTT,CASSVPSAGGRTGELFF,TRBD2,TRBV6-4,TRBJ2-2,.
TGTGCCAGCAGTTATTCATGGGGGGCGTACCGAGCTTTCTTT,CASSYSWGAYRAFF,.,TRBV6-5,TRBJ1-1,.
TGTGCCAGCAGTCCCTTGGAGGGGCCTGGAAACACCATATATTTT,CASSPLEGPGNTIYF,.,TRBV28,TRBJ1-3,once
TGTGCCAGCAGTGCGGGACTAGCGGGAGGCTACGAGCAGTACTTC,CASSAGLAGGYEQYF,TRBD2,TRBV6-1,TRBJ2-7,.
TGTGCCCTACCCCCGGGACTAGGGAGCACCGGGGAGCTGTTTTTT,CALPPGLGSTGELFF,TRBD2,TRBV6-4,TRBJ2-2,.
TGTGCCAGCAGTTTCGTCCTACGACTGAGCAGCACAGATACGCAGTATTTT,CASSFVLRLSSTDTQYF,.,TRBV28,TRBJ2-3,.
TGTGCCAGCAGCTTAGTAGATGAGCAGTTCTTC,CASSLVDEQFF,.,TRBV11-2,TRBJ2-1,.
TGTGCCAGCAGCTTTGAACTGGATGCCTACGAGCAGTACTTC,CASSFELDAYEQYF,.,TRBV11-1,TRBJ2-7,once
TGCGCCAGCAGCCCCGGACAGGACCCCCATGCTTTCTTT,CASSPGQDPHAFF,TRBD1,TRBV4-1,TRBJ1-1,.
TGTGCCAGCAGCATTCCCGGGGACGACGAGCAGTACTTC,CASSIPGDDEQYF,.,TRBV7-9,TRBJ2-7,.
TGCGCCAGCAGTGATCGGCAGGGTAATATGAACGAGCAGTACTTC,CASSDRQGNMNEQYF,.,TRBV10-1,TRBJ2-7,.
TGTGCCATCAGTGTTAGGTTAGGCGGCCGTATCAACACCGGGGAGCTGTTTTTT,CAISVRLGGRINTGELFF,.,TRBV10-3,TRBJ2-2,once
TGCGCCAGCAGCCTGGGACGGATGGAGACCCAGTACTTC,CASSLGRMETQYF,.,TRBV4-1,TRBJ2-5,.
TGTGCCAGCAGCTTAGGCAAGTCTAGCGGGATTTACGAGCAGTACTTC,CASSLGKSSGIYEQYF,TRBD2,TRBV11-2,TRBJ2-7,.
TGTGCCAGCAGTGGGGACCCAAGCTACGAGCAGTACTTC,CASSGDPSYEQYF,.,TRBV2,TRBJ2-7,.
TGTGCCATCAGTGAGGGGACTAGCCCGAAGCAGTTCTTC,CAISEGTSPKQFF,TRBD2,TRBV10-3,TRBJ2-1,.
TGTGCCAGCAGCTTAATGGTACAAGAGACCCAGTACTTC,CASSLMVQETQYF,.,TRBV5-6,TRBJ2-5,.
TGTGCCAGCAGCCCCCAGGCAGGGCATCGCCTCTTT,CASSPQAGHRLF,.,TRBV7-4,TRBJ1-1,.
TGTGCCAGCAGCGTAGCGGGAGGCTCGGATACGCAGTATTTT,CASSVAGGSDTQYF,TRBD2,TRBV9,TRBJ2-3,.
TGTGCCAGCTCACTAGGGACAGGGGCGTACCAAGAGACCCAGTACTTC,CASSLGTGAYQETQYF,TRBD1,TRBV18,TRBJ2-5,.
TGTGCCAGCAGCCCCCGCCTAGTCTCTGGGGCCAACGTCCTGACTTTC,CASSPRLVSGANVLTF,.,TRBV7-9,TRBJ2-6,.
TGTGCCAGCAGCTTAAGCCCGGGTTATGGCAATCAGCCCCAGCATTTT,CASSLSPGYGNQPQHF,.,TRBV7-8,TRBJ1-5,.
TGTGCCAACCACAGCGACTTGCCCCGAGACTATGGCTACACCTTC,CANHSDLPRDYGYTF,.,TRBV19,TRBJ1-2,once
TGTGCCAGCCGACCTGTGGGAGGGTTATTCTTCGGTGAGCAGTTCTTC,CASRPVGGLFFGEQFF,TRBD2,TRBV28,TRBJ2-1,once
TGTGCCAGCAGCTACGGGACAGGGGACACCGGGGAGCTGTTTTTT,CASSYGTGDTGELFF,TRBD1,TRBV7-7,TRBJ2-2,few
TGTGCCAGCAGTTTCACGCGGGTCCTAGGCACTGAAGCTTTCTTT,CASSFTRVLGTEAFF,.,TRBV28,TRBJ1-1,.
TGTGCCAGCAGCCCCGGGACAGACTATGCCGGGGAGCTGTTTTTT,CASSPGTDYAGELFF,TRBD1,TRBV7-6,TRBJ2-2,once
TGTGCCAGCAGTTACTCGAGTGCACAGCTAAACATTCAGTACTTC,CASSYSSAQLNIQYF,.,TRBV6-5,TRBJ2-4,.
TGTGCCAGCAGTTTATCGGCTCTAGCTTGGGATGAGCAGTTCTTC,CASSLSALAWDEQFF,.,TRBV28,TRBJ2-1,.
TGTGCCAGCAGGACTCAGGGGCGGAATTCACCCCTCCACTTT,CASRTQGRNSPLHF,.,TRBV2,TRBJ1-6,.
TGTGCCAGCAGTCTGGGTCATGCAGGGATCTATGAGCAGTTCTTC,CASSLGHAGIYEQFF,.,TRBV28,TRBJ2-1,.
TGTGCCATCAGTGAGTCGACCCTTGGAAGGGGAGAGTTTTACGAGCAGTACTTC,CAISESTLGRGEFYEQYF,.,TRBV10-3,TRBJ2-7,many
TGTGCCAACAGCAGCAGGACTAGCGGGAGGGGTGAGCAGTTCTTC,CANSSRTSGRGEQFF,TRBD2,TRBV6-4,TRBJ2-1,few
TGTGCCACCAGCAGAGAGGTGGGACACCACTACGAGCAGTACTTC,CATSREVGHHYEQYF,.,TRBV15,TRBJ2-7,.
TGCAGCGCGGGACCACGTTATGGCTACACCTTC,CSAGPRYGYTF,.,TRBV29-1,TRBJ1-2,.
TGTGCCAGCAGCACCGGGACAGGGATCGAGCAGTACTTC,CASSTGTGIEQYF,TRBD1,TRBV9,TRBJ2-7,.
TGTGCCAGCAGTGCCGAGCCAGAGAACACTGAAGCTTTCTTT,CASSAEPENTEAFF,.,TRBV6-1,TRBJ1-1,.
TGTGCCAGCACCAAACTCGGGACTAGCGGCCACTACGAGCAGTACTTC,CASTKLGTSGHYEQYF,TRBD2,TRBV7-4,TRBJ2-7,.